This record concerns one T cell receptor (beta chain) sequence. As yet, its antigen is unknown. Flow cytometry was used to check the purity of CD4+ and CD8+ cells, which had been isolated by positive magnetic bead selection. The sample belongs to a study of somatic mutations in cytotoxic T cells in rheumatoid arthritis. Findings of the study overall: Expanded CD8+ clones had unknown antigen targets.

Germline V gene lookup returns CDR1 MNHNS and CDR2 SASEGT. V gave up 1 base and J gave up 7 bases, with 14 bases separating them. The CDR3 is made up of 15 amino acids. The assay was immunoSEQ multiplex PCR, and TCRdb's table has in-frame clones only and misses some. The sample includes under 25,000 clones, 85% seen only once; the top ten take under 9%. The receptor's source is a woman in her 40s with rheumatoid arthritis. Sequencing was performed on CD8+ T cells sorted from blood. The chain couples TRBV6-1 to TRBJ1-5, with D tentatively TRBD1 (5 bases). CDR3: CASSEGGAGGQPQHF. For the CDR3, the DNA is TGTGCCAGCAGTGAAGGCGGGGCAGGCGGGCAGCCCCAGCATTTT.